This TCR beta chain emerged from a study of blood T cell repertoires in COVID-19. The overall study: In each case, the material was cDNA or gDNA derived from T cells, B-cell-depleted T cells, or PBMCs.

The CDR3 runs 17 residues. V dropped 0 bases and J dropped 6; count of bases not matched to a gene: 9. The V gene's germline CDR1 is MGHRA and CDR2 YSYEKL. The authors' processing: Amplification with reference gene primers provided the estimates of nucleated cell counts. Repertoires were generated with immunoSEQ multiplex PCR, while TCRdb's copy carries only in-frame clones and drops some. That table is the source of V, J and clone size, and D and trimming were worked out from the DNA. The sample comprises under 250,000 clones, about 84% of which are singletons, and around 8% rests with the top ten. Sample: peripheral blood. The V call is TRBV4-1, the J call TRBJ2-1; 9 bases fit TRBD2. This TCR derives from a woman older than 75 with acute or convalescent COVID-19. CDR3 protein: CASSQEFRLAGLNEQFF. CDR3 nucleotides: TGCGCCAGCAGCCAAGAGTTCAGGCTAGCGGGACTCAATGAGCAGTTCTTC.